A selection of T cell receptor beta chains follows, all from one sample in a study of radiotherapy plus CTLA-4 blockade in lung cancer. Generated by immunoSEQ multiplex PCR, the TCRdb table keeps only in-frame clones and is missing some. The data show some 30,000 clones, around 85% seen once. The sequences come from peripheral blood, collected from a patient treated with radiotherapy plus ipilimumab. These receptors were obtained from a human donor with non-small cell lung cancer who had stable disease on radiotherapy plus ipilimumab. Each CDR3 is given with its conserved first and last residue. The D gene is left open where the match is weak. Clone size is given for some rows only: seen once, a few or many times, or a class if the clone is expanded.

NA | TRBJ1-5 | 15 | NA | TRBV7-2 | TGTGCCAGCAGCTTAGAGTGGGGAGTCAATCAGCCCCAGCATTTT | CASSLEWGVNQPQHF
NA | TRBJ1-1 | 16 | NA | TRBV7-8 | TGTGCCAGCAGCCAAGTTGTGGGACGGATGAACACTGAAGCTTTCTTT | CASSQVVGRMNTEAFF
NA | TRBJ1-2 | 13 | NA | TRBV7-9 | TGTGCCAGCACCGAAAGGACCCACTATGGCTACACCTTC | CASTERTHYGYTF
NA | TRBJ2-7 | 12 | few | TRBV5-4 | TGTGCCAGCAGCTTGGACACCTACGAGCAGTACTTC | CASSLDTYEQYF
NA | TRBJ1-1 | 16 | NA | TRBV4-2 | TGTGCCAGCAGCCATGATGACAGGCGGGCTGATACTGAAGCTTTCTTT | CASSHDDRRADTEAFF
NA | TRBJ2-5 | 13 | NA | TRBV11-2 | TGTGCCAGCAGCTTAGACGGGCCAAGGACCCAGTACTTC | CASSLDGPRTQYF
TRBD1 | TRBJ2-5 | 17 | NA | TRBV9 | TGTGCCAGCAGCGTAGGGATAAAGGACAGGGTAGCAGGGACCCAGTACTTC | CASSVGIKDRVAGTQYF
NA | TRBJ2-7 | 13 | once | TRBV7-7 | TGTGCCAGCAGCCCCCTTCGGGGTCACGAGCAGTACTTC | CASSPLRGHEQYF
NA | TRBJ1-2 | 16 | NA | TRBV19 | TGTGCCAGTAGTCCACAGGGAACCCCTATCGGCTATGGCTACACCTTC | CASSPQGTPIGYGYTF
TRBD1 | TRBJ1-2 | 14 | NA | TRBV2 | TGTGCCAGCAGTCTAACAGGGGTCCTCTTCGGCTACACCTTC | CASSLTGVLFGYTF
NA | TRBJ1-5 | 15 | once | TRBV10-2 | TGCGCCAGCAGTGAGTCAGGCAGTGAGGGGCAGCCCCAGCATTTT | CASSESGSEGQPQHF